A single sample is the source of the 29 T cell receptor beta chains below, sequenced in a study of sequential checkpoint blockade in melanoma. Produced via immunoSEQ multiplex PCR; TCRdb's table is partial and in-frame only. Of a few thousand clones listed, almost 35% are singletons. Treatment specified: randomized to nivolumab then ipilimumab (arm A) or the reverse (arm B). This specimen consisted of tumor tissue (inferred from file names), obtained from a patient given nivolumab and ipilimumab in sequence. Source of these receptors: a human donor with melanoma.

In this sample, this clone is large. This CDR3 reads CASSFSQGNEKLFF. The CDR3 nucleotides are TGTGCCAGCAGCTTTTCACAGGGTAATGAAAAACTGTTTTTT. V is TRBV11-3 and J is TRBJ1-4; weak D call: TRBD1 (6 bases). Germline loops: CDR1 SGHNT, CDR2 YENEEA. Trimming removed 3 bases from V and 4 bases from J, with 9 bases in between. CDR3 length equals 14 residues.

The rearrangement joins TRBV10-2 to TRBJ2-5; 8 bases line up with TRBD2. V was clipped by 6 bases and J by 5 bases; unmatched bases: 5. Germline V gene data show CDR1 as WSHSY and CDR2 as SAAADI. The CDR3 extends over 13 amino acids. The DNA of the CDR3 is TGCGCCAGCAGAACAGCGGGAGCGGAGACCCAGTACTTC. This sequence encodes CASRTAGAETQYF.

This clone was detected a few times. The CDR3 DNA follows: TGCGCCAGCAGCGAGGACGGGAGCTCCTACGAGCAGTACGTC. Its protein is CASSEDGSSYEQYV. The chain is built from TRBV5-1 and TRBJ2-7; D may be TRBD2 (6 bases). Germline V lookup: CDR1 SGHRS, CDR2 YFSETQ. This CDR3 is 14 amino acids long. V lost 4 bases and J 0 bases, leaving 11 bases between the germline ends.

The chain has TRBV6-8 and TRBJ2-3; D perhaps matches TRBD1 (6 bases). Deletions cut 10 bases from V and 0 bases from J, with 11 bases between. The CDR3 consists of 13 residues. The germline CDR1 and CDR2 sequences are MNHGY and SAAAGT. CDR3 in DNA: TGTGCCACAGGGGAGTCTAGCACAGATACGCAGTATTTT. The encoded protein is CATGESSTDTQYF.

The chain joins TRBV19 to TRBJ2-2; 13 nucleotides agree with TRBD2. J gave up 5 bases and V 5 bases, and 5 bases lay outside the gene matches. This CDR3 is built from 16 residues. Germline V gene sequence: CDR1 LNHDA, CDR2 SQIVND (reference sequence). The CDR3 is CASSPGLAGDTGELFF. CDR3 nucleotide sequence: TGTGCCAGTAGTCCCGGACTAGCGGGGGATACCGGGGAGCTGTTTTTT. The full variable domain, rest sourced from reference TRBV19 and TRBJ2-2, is DGGITQSPKYLFRKEGQNVTLSCEQNLNHDAMYWYRQDPGQGLRLIYYSQIVNDFQKGDIAEGYSVSREKKESFPLTVTSAQKNPTAFYLCASSPGLAGDTGELFFGEGSRLTVL.

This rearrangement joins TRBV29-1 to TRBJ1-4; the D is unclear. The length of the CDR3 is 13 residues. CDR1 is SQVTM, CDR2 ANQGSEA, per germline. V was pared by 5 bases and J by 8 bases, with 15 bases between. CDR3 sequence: CSVFLPPREKLFF. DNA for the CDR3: TGCAGCGTTTTCCTCCCCCCAAGGGAAAAACTGTTTTTT. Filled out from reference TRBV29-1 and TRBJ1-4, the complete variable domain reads SAVISQKPSRDICQRGTSLTIQCQVDSQVTMMFWYRQQPGQSLTLIATANQGSEATYESGFVIDKFPISRPNLTFSTLTVSNMSPEDSSIYLCSVFLPPREKLFFGSGTQLSVL.

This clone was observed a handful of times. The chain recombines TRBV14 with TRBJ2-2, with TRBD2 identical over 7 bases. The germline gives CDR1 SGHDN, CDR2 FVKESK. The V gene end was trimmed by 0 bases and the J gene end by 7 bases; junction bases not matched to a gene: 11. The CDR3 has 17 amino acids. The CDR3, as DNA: TGTGCCAGCAGCCAAGAAGTCGCGGGAGTTCGTATCGGGGAGCTGTTTTTT. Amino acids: CASSQEVAGVRIGELFF.

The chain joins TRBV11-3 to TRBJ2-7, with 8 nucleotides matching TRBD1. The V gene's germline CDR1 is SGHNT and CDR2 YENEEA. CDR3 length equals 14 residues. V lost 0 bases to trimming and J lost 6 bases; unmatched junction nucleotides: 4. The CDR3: CASSLDRGQREQYF. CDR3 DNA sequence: TGTGCCAGCAGCTTAGACAGGGGGCAGCGCGAGCAGTACTTC.

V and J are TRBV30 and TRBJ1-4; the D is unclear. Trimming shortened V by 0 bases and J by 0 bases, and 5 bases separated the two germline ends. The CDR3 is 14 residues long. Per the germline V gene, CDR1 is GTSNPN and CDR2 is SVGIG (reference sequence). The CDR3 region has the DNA TGTGCCTGGAGTGTAACCTCAACTAATGAAAAACTGTTTTTT. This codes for CAWSVTSTNEKLFF.

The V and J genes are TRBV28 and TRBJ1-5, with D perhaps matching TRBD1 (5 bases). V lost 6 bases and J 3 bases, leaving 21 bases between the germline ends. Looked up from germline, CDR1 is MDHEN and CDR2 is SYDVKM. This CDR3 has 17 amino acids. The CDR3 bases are TGTGCCAGCAGGGCCCCTGGGACCGAGTCCTTCAATCAGCCCCAGCATTTT. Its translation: CASRAPGTESFNQPQHF.

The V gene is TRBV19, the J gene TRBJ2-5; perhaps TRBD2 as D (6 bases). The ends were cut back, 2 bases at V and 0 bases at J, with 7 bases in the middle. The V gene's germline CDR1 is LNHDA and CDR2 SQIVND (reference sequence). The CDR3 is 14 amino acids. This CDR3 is CASSILANQETQYF. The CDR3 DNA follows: TGTGCCAGTAGTATACTAGCGAACCAAGAGACCCAGTACTTC.

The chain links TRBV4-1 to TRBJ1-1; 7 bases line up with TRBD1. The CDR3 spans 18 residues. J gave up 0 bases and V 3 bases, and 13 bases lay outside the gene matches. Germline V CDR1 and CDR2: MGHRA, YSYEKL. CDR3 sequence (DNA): TGCGCCAGCAGCCAGGAAAGGGACAGCGAAGGGGTGAACACTGAAGCTTTCTTT. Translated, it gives CASSQERDSEGVNTEAFF.

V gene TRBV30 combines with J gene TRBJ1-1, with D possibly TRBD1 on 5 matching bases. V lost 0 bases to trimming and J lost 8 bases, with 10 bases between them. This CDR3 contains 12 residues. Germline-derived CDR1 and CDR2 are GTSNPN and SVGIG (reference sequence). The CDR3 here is CAWSVDGAEAFF. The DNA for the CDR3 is TGTGCCTGGAGTGTAGATGGGGCAGAAGCTTTCTTT.

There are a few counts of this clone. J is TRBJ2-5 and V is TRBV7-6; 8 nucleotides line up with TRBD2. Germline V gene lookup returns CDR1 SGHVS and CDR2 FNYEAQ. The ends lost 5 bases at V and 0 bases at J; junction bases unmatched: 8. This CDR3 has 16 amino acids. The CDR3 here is CASSLQAGEYQETQYF. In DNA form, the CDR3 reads TGTGCCAGCAGCCTCCAAGCGGGAGAGTACCAAGAGACCCAGTACTTC. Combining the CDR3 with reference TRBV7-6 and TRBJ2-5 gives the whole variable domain GAGVSQSPRYKVTKRGQDVALRCDPISGHVSLYWYRQALGQGPEFLTYFNYEAQQDKSGLPNDRFSAERPEGSISTLTIQRTEQRDSAMYRCASSLQAGEYQETQYFGPGTRLLVL.

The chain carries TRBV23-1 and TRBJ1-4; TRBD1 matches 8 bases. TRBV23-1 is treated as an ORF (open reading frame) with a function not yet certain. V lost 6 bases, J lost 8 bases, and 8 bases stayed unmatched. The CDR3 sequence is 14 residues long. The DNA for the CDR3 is TGCGCCAGCAGCTTGGAGGGACAGGACGAAAAACTGTTTTTT. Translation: CASSLEGQDEKLFF.

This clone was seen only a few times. CDR3: CASSPDRGWVNTEAFF. The CDR3 bases are TGTGCCAGCAGTCCTGATCGGGGCTGGGTGAACACTGAAGCTTTCTTT. The chain has TRBV28 and TRBJ1-1; tentatively, D is TRBD1 (5 bases). The CDR3 is 16 amino acids. Per germline, CDR1 MDHEN and CDR2 SYDVKM. Trimming took 5 bases from V and 0 from J, leaving 16 bases between them.

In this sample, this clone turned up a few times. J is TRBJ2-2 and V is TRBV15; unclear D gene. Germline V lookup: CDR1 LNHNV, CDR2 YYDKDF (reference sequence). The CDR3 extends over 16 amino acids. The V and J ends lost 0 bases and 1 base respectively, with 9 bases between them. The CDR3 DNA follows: TGTGCCACCAGCAGAGATTCGGCAGTGAACACCGGGGAGCTGTTTTTT. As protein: CATSRDSAVNTGELFF.

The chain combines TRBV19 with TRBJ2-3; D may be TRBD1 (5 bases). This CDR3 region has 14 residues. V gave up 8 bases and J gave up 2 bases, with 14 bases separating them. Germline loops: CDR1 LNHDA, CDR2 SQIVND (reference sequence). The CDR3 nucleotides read TGTGCCAGTCCGGCAGGGATGCCCACAGATACGCAGTATTTT. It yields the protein CASPAGMPTDTQYF.

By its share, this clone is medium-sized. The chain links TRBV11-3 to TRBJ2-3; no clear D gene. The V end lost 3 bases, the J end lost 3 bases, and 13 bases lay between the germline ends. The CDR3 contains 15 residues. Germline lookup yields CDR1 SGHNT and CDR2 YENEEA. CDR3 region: CASSFAGLSTDTQYF. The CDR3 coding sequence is TGTGCCAGCAGCTTCGCCGGGTTGTCTACAGATACGCAGTATTTT.

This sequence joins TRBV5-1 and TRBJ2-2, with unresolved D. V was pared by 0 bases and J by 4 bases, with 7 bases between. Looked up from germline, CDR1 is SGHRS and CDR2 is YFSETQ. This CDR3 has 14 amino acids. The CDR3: CASSLVAGTGELFF. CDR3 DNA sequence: TGCGCCAGCAGCTTGGTAGCAGGCACCGGGGAGCTGTTTTTT.

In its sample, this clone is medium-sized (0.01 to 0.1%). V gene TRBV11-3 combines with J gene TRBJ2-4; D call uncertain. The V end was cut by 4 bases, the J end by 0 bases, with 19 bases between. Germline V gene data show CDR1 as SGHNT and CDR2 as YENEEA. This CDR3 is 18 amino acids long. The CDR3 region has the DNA TGTGCCAGCAGCTACACCGGCTCAGGTACACTAGCCAAAAACATTCAGTACTTC. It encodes CASSYTGSGTLAKNIQYF.

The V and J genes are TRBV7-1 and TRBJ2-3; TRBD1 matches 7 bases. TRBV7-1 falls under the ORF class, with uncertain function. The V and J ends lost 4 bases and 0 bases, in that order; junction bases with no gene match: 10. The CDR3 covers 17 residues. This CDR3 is CASSLVMGQPSTDTQYF. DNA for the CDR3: TGTGCCAGCAGCTTAGTTATGGGACAGCCCAGCACAGATACGCAGTATTTT.

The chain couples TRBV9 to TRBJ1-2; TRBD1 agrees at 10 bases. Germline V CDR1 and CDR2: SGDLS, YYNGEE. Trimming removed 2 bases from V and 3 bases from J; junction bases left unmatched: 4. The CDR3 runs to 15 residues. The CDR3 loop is CASSVRTGGDYGYTF. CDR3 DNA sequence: TGTGCCAGCAGCGTTCGGACAGGGGGGGACTATGGCTACACCTTC.

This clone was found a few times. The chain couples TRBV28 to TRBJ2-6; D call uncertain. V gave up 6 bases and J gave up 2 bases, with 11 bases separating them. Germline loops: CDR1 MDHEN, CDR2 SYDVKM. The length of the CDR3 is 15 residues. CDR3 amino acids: CASSPPETGANVLTF. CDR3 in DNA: TGTGCCAGCAGCCCACCGGAAACTGGGGCCAACGTCCTGACTTTC.

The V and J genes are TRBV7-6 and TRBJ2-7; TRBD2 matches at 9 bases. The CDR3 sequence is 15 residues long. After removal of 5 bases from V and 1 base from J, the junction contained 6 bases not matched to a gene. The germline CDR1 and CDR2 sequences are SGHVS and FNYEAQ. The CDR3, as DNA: TGTGCCAGCAGCCTTACTAGCGGGCCTTCCTACGAGCAGTACTTC. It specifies CASSLTSGPSYEQYF.

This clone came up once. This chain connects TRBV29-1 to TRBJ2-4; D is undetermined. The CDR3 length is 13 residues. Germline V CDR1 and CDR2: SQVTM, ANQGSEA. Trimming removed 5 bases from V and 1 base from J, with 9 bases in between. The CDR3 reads CSVRVKAKNIQYF. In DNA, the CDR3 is TGCAGCGTTAGAGTCAAGGCCAAAAACATTCAGTACTTC.

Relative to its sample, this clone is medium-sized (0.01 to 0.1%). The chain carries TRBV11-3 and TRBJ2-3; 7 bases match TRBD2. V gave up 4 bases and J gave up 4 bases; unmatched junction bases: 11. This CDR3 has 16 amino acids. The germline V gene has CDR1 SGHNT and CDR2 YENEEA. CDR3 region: CASSWSAGVEADTQYF. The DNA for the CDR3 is TGTGCCAGCAGCTGGTCGGCGGGAGTGGAGGCAGATACGCAGTATTTT.

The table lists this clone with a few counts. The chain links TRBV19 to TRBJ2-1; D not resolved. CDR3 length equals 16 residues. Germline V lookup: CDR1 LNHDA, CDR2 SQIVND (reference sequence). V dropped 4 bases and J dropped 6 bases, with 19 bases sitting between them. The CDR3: CASSKGRVGNPNEQFF. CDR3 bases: TGTGCCAGTAGTAAAGGGCGTGTGGGGAACCCCAATGAGCAGTTCTTC.

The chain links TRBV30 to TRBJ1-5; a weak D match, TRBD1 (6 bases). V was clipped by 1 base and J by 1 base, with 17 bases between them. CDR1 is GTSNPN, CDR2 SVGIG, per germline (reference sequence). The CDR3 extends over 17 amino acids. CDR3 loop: CAWSGGTNRRSNQPQHF. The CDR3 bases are TGTGCCTGGAGTGGAGGGACAAACCGAAGGAGCAATCAGCCCCAGCATTTT. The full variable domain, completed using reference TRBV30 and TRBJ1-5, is SQTIHQWPATLVQPVGSPLSLECTVEGTSNPNLYWYRQAAGRGLQLLFYSVGIGQISSEVPQNLSASRPQDRQFILSSKKLLLSDSGFYLCAWSGGTNRRSNQPQHFGDGTRLSIL.